The clone carrying this TCR beta chain was counted once. This record belongs to a study of cytomegalovirus exposure and HLA in healthy donors. Study summary: Samples from HLA-typed donors yielded approximately 80 million unique TCRs in an early data release.

This CDR3 has 15 amino acids. The V gene lost 0 bases and the J gene lost 2 bases, with 10 bases spanning the gap. Germline V gene data show CDR1 as SNHLY and CDR2 as FYNNEI. The PCR contained 60 Vbeta and 13 Jbeta primers. In the original workflow: Among the unique TCR beta chains that a later analysis counted, about 79 million in all, 9.5 million to 11 million were shared. Method: immunoSEQ multiplex PCR; TCRdb's copy keeps in-frame clones and lacks some. V and J calls and clone size follow that table, whereas D and trimming were derived from the DNA. The repertoire holds roughly 140,000 clones, with approximately 80% as singletons.

Input material: PBMCs. The TCR originated in a woman aged 40-49 years in good health and CMV-seropositive. The chain has TRBV2 and TRBJ1-1; D gene unclear. The CDR3: CASSEARTGNTEAFF. The CDR3 DNA reads as TGTGCCAGCAGTGAAGCGAGGACTGGCAACACTGAAGCTTTCTTT.